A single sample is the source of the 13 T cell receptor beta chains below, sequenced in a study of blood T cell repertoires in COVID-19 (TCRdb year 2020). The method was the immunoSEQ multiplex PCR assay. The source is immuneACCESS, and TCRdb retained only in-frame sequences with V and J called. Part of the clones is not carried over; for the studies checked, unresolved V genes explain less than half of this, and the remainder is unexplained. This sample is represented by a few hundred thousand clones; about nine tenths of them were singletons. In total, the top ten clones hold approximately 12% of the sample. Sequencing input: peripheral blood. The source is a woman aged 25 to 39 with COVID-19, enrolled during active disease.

The DNA of the CDR3 is TGCGCCAGCAGCCAAGTTGCGGGGGGCGTCTACGAGCAGTACTTC. It specifies CASSQVAGGVYEQYF. The chain is built from TRBV4-1 and TRBJ2-7, with 8 bases identical to TRBD2. Trimming at V came to 1 base and at J to 3 bases, leaving 5 bases not matched to a gene. Germline V gene lookup returns CDR1 MGHRA and CDR2 YSYEKL. The CDR3 totals 15 residues.

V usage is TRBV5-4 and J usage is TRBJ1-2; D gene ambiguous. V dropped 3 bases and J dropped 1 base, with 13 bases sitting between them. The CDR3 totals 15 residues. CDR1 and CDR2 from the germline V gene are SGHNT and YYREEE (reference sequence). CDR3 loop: CASSSPTDGNYGYTF. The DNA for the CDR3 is TGTGCCAGCAGCTCGCCCACAGACGGTAACTATGGCTACACCTTC. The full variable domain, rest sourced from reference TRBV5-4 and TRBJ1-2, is ETGVTQSPTHLIKTRGQQVTLRCSSQSGHNTVSWYQQALGQGPQFIFQYYREEENGRGNFPPRFSGLQFPNYSSELNVNALELDDSALYLCASSSPTDGNYGYTFGSGTRLTVV.

The CDR3 protein is CASGWTGLGEQYF. In nucleotides, the CDR3 is TGTGCCAGCGGTTGGACAGGGCTTGGAGAGCAGTACTTC. V usage is TRBV6-5 and J usage is TRBJ2-7, with TRBD1 matching over 8 bases. Germline loops: CDR1 MNHEY, CDR2 SVGAGI. Trimming at V came to 8 bases and at J to 7 bases, leaving 10 bases not matched to a gene. The CDR3 has 13 amino acids.

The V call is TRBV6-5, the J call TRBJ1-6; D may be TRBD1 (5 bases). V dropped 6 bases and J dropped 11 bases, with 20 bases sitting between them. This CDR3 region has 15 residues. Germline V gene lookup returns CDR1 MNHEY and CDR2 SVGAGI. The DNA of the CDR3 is TGTGCCAGCAGACCCCGGGGGGACTCCTGGGCACCCCTCCACTTT. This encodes CASRPRGDSWAPLHF.

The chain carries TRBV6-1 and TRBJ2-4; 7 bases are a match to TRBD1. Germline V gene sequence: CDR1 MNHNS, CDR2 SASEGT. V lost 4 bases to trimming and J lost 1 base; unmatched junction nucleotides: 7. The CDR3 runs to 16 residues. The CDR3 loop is CASSGRQGSAKNIQYF. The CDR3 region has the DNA TGTGCCAGCAGTGGACGACAGGGTTCGGCCAAAAACATTCAGTACTTC.

This chain's CDR3 is CASSLAAGQMNTEAFF. The CDR3, as DNA: TGCGCCAGCAGCTTGGCCGCGGGGCAGATGAACACTGAAGCTTTCTTT. The V and J genes are TRBV5-1 and TRBJ1-1; D might be TRBD1 (5 bases). Trimming shortened V by 0 bases and J by 0 bases, and 12 bases separated the two germline ends. This CDR3 is 16 amino acids long. The V gene's germline CDR1 is SGHRS and CDR2 YFSETQ.

This CDR3 reads CASRTTVKEQYF. The CDR3 coding sequence is TGTGCCAGCAGGACGACAGTGAAAGAGCAGTACTTC. The rearrangement links TRBV28 to TRBJ2-7; D might be TRBD1 (5 bases). V lost 6 bases to trimming and J lost 7 bases, with 13 bases between them. CDR1 and CDR2 from the germline V gene are MDHEN and SYDVKM. The CDR3 totals 12 residues.

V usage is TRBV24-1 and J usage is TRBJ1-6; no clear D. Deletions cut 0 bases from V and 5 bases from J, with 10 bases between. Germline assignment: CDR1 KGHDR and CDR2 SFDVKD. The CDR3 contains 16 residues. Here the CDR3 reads CATSDLSTINNSPLHF. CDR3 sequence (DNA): TGTGCCACCAGTGATTTGAGCACCATCAATAATTCACCCCTCCACTTT.

The CDR3 nucleotides read TGTGCCAGCTCATTTCACGGGGGCTACACCTTC. This gives the protein CASSFHGGYTF. The chain combines TRBV18 with TRBJ1-2; D is unresolved. The CDR3 extends over 11 amino acids. V lost 5 bases and J lost 8, with 9 bases in between. Germline values: CDR1 KGHSH, CDR2 LQKENI. Full variable domain (outside the CDR3, taken from reference TRBV18 and TRBJ1-2): NAGVMQNPRHLVRRRGQEARLRCSPMKGHSHVYWYRQLPEEGLKFMVYLQKENIIDESGMPKERFSAEFPKEGPSILRIQQVVRGDSAAYFCASSFHGGYTFGSGTRLTVV.

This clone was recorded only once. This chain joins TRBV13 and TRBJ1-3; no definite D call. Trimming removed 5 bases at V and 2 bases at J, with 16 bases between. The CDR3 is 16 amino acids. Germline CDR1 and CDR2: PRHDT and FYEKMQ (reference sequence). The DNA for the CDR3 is TGTGCCAGCAGCCTAACTAAAGGAGGGACTGGAAACACCATATATTTT. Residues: CASSLTKGGTGNTIYF.

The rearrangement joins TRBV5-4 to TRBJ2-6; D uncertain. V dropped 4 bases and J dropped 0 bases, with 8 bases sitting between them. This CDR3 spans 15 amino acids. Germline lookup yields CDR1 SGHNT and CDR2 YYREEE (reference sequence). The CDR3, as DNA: TGTGCCAGCAGCACCGGGTTCTCTGGGGCCAACGTCCTGACTTTC. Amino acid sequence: CASSTGFSGANVLTF.

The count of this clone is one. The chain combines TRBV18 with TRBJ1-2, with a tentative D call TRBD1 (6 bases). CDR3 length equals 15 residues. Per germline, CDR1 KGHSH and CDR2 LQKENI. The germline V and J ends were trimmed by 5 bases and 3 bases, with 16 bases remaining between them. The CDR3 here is CASSDLGAGYYGYTF. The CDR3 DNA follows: TGTGCCAGCTCAGATTTGGGGGCTGGATACTATGGCTACACCTTC.

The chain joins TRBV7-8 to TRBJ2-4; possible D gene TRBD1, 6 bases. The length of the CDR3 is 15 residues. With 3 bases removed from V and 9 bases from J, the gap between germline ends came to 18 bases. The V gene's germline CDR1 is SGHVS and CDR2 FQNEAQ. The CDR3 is CASSLFAGAGGIQYF. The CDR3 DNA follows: TGTGCCAGCAGCTTGTTCGCAGGGGCCGGTGGCATTCAGTACTTC.